A single sample is the source of the 20 T cell receptor beta chains below, sequenced in a study of cytomegalovirus exposure and HLA in healthy donors. Use of 60 Vbeta and 13 Jbeta primers characterized the PCR. Produced via immunoSEQ multiplex PCR; TCRdb's table is partial and in-frame only. Seen here are 95,000 to 150,000 clones, just under 75% observed once, and the top ten hold around 5%. The sequenced material came from PBMCs. The receptors here all came from a man aged 55 to 69 in good health and CMV-seropositive.

The genes are TRBV2 and TRBJ1-5; 9 positions match TRBD1. Unmatched junction bases numbered 9, after V lost 5 bases and J lost 4 bases. The CDR3 is 16 amino acids. Germline lookup yields CDR1 SNHLY and CDR2 FYNNEI. CDR3 in amino acids: CASSPISGTGNQPQHF. In nucleotides, the CDR3 is TGTGCCAGCAGTCCGATTTCCGGGACAGGGAATCAGCCCCAGCATTTT.

The J gene is TRBJ2-7, the V gene TRBV6-5; D is possibly TRBD2 (5 bases). CDR3 length: 16 amino acids. The ends were cut back, 0 bases at V and 0 bases at J, with 12 bases in the middle. Per the germline V gene, CDR1 is MNHEY and CDR2 is SVGAGI. CDR3 region: CASSYSMAGSSYEQYF. For the CDR3, the DNA is TGTGCCAGCAGTTACTCGATGGCTGGGAGCTCCTACGAGCAGTACTTC.

This clone was seen just once. The CDR3 loop is CASSFLTGPDDNEKLFF. The CDR3 nucleotides read TGTGCCAGCAGCTTCCTCACAGGGCCAGACGATAATGAAAAACTGTTTTTT. The chain carries TRBV7-6 and TRBJ1-4; tentatively, D is TRBD1 (6 bases). Trimming left V 3 bases short and J 4 bases short, with 18 bases between. The CDR3 consists of 17 residues. Germline lookup yields CDR1 SGHVS and CDR2 FNYEAQ.

J is TRBJ2-1 and V is TRBV23-1; D possibly corresponds to TRBD1 (5 bases). TRBV23-1 is an ORF; its function is uncertain. The CDR3 consists of 16 residues. Deletions cut 8 bases from V and 11 bases from J, with 28 bases between. The DNA of the CDR3 is TGCGCCAGCGGTTTCCTATACCATACACAGGTCGCCCAGCAGTTCTTC. This codes for CASGFLYHTQVAQQFF.

In nucleotides, the CDR3 is TGCGCCAGCAGCTATGAAGGGGGCGGCGGGGAGCTGTTTTTT. This codes for CASSYEGGGGELFF. This chain links TRBV5-1 with TRBJ2-2; TRBD1 matches at 7 bases. CDR1 is SGHRS, CDR2 YFSETQ, per germline. J lost 7 bases, V lost 3 bases, and 6 bases had no gene match. The length of the CDR3 is 14 residues. Based on the CDR3 plus reference TRBV5-1 and TRBJ2-2, the full variable domain is KAGVTQTPRYLIKTRGQQVTLSCSPISGHRSVSWYQQTPGQGLQFLFEYFSETQRNKGNFPGRFSGRQFSNSRSEMNVSTLELGDSALYLCASSYEGGGGELFFGEGSRLTVL.

The CDR3: CASSQTSGGLVETQYF. CDR3 nucleotide sequence: TGCGCCAGCAGCCAAACTAGCGGGGGTCTGGTAGAGACCCAGTACTTC. This chain links TRBV4-1 with TRBJ2-5, with 11 bases identical to TRBD2. Germline V gene sequence: CDR1 MGHRA, CDR2 YSYEKL. V lost 2 bases, J lost 4 bases, and 6 bases stayed unmatched. The CDR3 spans 16 residues.

In DNA form, the CDR3 reads TGTGCCAGCAGGATTACAGGGTCCCATTCACCCCTCCACTTT. It is translated as CASRITGSHSPLHF. The V gene is TRBV6-5, the J gene TRBJ1-6; the D gene is possibly TRBD1 (6 bases). V lost 6 bases and J lost 8, with 14 bases in between. Germline V CDR1 and CDR2: MNHEY, SVGAGI. There are 14 residues in the CDR3.

In this sample, this clone turned up a few times. The rearrangement links TRBV6-4 to TRBJ2-2; possible D gene TRBD2, 5 bases. V was trimmed by 7 bases and J by 1 base, leaving 10 bases between them. This CDR3 region has 14 residues. From germline, CDR1 is MRHNA and CDR2 SNTAGT. CDR3 loop: CASTADWNTGELFF. CDR3 sequence (DNA): TGTGCCAGCACGGCGGACTGGAACACCGGGGAGCTGTTTTTT.

This clone showed up just a few times. V and J are TRBV2 and TRBJ2-1; 12 nucleotides line up with TRBD1. Germline V gives CDR1 SNHLY, CDR2 FYNNEI. The CDR3 sequence is 16 residues long. After removal of 7 bases from V and 9 bases from J, the junction contained 13 bases not matched to a gene. In DNA, the CDR3 is TGTGCCAGCACACAAACCGGGACAGGGGGCGGGTTTGAGCAGTTCTTC. Protein product: CASTQTGTGGGFEQFF. Full variable domain (outside the CDR3, taken from reference TRBV2 and TRBJ2-1): EPEVTQTPSHQVTQMGQEVILRCVPISNHLYFYWYRQILGQKVEFLVSFYNNEISEKSEIFDDQFSVERPDGSNFTLKIRSTKLEDSAMYFCASTQTGTGGGFEQFFGPGTRLTVL.

The rearrangement joins TRBV7-3 to TRBJ2-6; D is undetermined. CDR1 SGHTA and CDR2 FQGTGA come from the germline V gene. This CDR3 is 16 amino acids long. V lost 4 bases and J 0 bases, leaving 10 bases between the germline ends. This CDR3 is CASSSGLSSGANVLTF. CDR3 DNA sequence: TGTGCCAGCAGCTCGGGTTTGAGCTCTGGGGCCAACGTCCTGACTTTC. Full variable domain (missing parts from reference TRBV7-3 and TRBJ2-6): GAGVSQTPSNKVTEKGKYVELRCDPISGHTALYWYRQSLGQGPEFLIYFQGTGAADDSGLPNDRFFAVRPEGSVSTLKIQRTERGDSAVYLCASSSGLSSGANVLTFGAGSRLTVL.

The count of this clone is one. V is TRBV9 and J is TRBJ2-7, with 9 bases that match TRBD1. CDR3 length equals 11 residues. V shed 7 bases and J 12 bases; nucleotides not matched to a gene: 8. Germline V gene lookup returns CDR1 SGDLS and CDR2 YYNGEE. CDR3 protein: CASWGQGMSYF. The CDR3 DNA reads as TGTGCCAGCTGGGGACAGGGAATGTCGTACTTC.

This clone was counted only a few times. The chain employs TRBV6-5 and TRBJ2-7, with D perhaps matching TRBD1 (6 bases). This CDR3 has 13 amino acids. Germline V gives CDR1 MNHEY, CDR2 SVGAGI. Trimming pared 4 bases from V and 3 bases from J, leaving 10 bases between. CDR3 in DNA: TGTGCCAGCAGTTCCGGGACAAACTACGAGCAGTACTTC. It specifies CASSSGTNYEQYF.

This clone was detected once. V and J are TRBV9 and TRBJ2-1; TRBD2 agrees at 8 bases. V lost 1 base to trimming and J lost 0 bases; unmatched junction nucleotides: 6. CDR1 SGDLS and CDR2 YYNGEE come from the germline V gene. The CDR3 covers 17 residues. CDR3 protein: CASSVLSGGSSYNEQFF. The CDR3 DNA reads as TGTGCCAGCAGCGTACTCAGCGGGGGTAGCTCCTACAATGAGCAGTTCTTC.

This clone was detected only a few times. The genes are TRBV5-4 and TRBJ2-1; D not certain. The CDR3 length is 14 residues. V dropped 4 bases and J dropped 4 bases, with 12 bases sitting between them. Germline V CDR1 and CDR2: SGHNT, YYREEE (reference sequence). CDR3 sequence: CASSQGQVYNEQFF. Written as DNA, the CDR3 is TGTGCCAGCAGCCAAGGCCAGGTTTACAATGAGCAGTTCTTC. The whole variable domain, remainder taken from reference TRBV5-4 and TRBJ2-1, is ETGVTQSPTHLIKTRGQQVTLRCSSQSGHNTVSWYQQALGQGPQFIFQYYREEENGRGNFPPRFSGLQFPNYSSELNVNALELDDSALYLCASSQGQVYNEQFFGPGTRLTVL.

The chain couples TRBV6-4 to TRBJ1-6, with a weak D call TRBD1 (5 bases). The CDR3 consists of 13 residues. The V gene lost 6 bases and the J gene lost 7 bases, with 10 bases spanning the gap. The V gene's germline CDR1 is MRHNA and CDR2 SNTAGT. CDR3 in DNA: TGTGCCAGCAGCGACAGCCGCAATTCACCCCTCCACTTT. Translating gives CASSDSRNSPLHF.

V gene TRBV7-2 combines with J gene TRBJ1-6; a weak D match, TRBD1 (6 bases). The CDR3 loop spans 14 amino acids. CDR1 is SGHTA and CDR2 is FQGNSA in the germline V gene. V was trimmed by 6 bases and J by 9 bases, leaving 15 bases between them. In DNA form, the CDR3 reads TGTGCCAGCAGGCCGGGACATGGATCTTCACCCCTCCACTTT. This codes for CASRPGHGSSPLHF.

This clone was recorded a few times. This chain joins TRBV9 and TRBJ2-1, with no clear D. The CDR3 has 14 amino acids. V gave up 0 bases and J gave up 7 bases, with 11 bases separating them. Germline-derived CDR1 and CDR2 are SGDLS and YYNGEE. The CDR3 loop is CASSVDQARNEQFF. Written as DNA, the CDR3 is TGTGCCAGCAGCGTAGATCAGGCGAGAAATGAGCAGTTCTTC.

A few counts support this clone. V is TRBV29-1 and J is TRBJ1-3, with 8 nucleotides matching TRBD1. Germline trimming cut 6 bases from V and 0 bases from J; bases unmatched to any gene: 10. The CDR3 contains 16 residues. Germline CDR1 is SQVTM and CDR2 is ANQGSEA. The DNA for the CDR3 is TGCAGCGTAGGAGGACAGGGCAGCTCCTCTGGAAACACCATATATTTT. It specifies CSVGGQGSSSGNTIYF.

This chain links TRBV27 with TRBJ2-2; TRBD2 matches at 14 bases. The V gene's germline CDR1 is MNHEY and CDR2 SMNVEV (reference sequence). The CDR3 is 20 residues long. J gave up 1 base and V 5 bases, and 12 bases lay outside the gene matches. In DNA form, the CDR3 reads TGTGCCAGCAGTCGCTTTAGTCCGGGACTAGCGGGGGAGAACACCGGGGAGCTGTTTTTT. Its protein product is CASSRFSPGLAGENTGELFF.

This rearrangement joins TRBV7-9 to TRBJ2-5; 7 bases line up with TRBD2. The J segment lost 3 bases and the V segment lost 1 base, leaving 2 bases of the junction unmatched. The CDR3 totals 14 residues. Germline lookup yields CDR1 SEHNR and CDR2 FQNEAQ (reference sequence). The CDR3: CASSLGLAEETQYF. CDR3 sequence (DNA): TGTGCCAGCAGCTTAGGACTAGCAGAAGAGACCCAGTACTTC.